Below are 16 T cell receptor beta chains sequenced from a single sample in a study of T cell repertoires in cytomegalovirus infection (dated by TCRdb to the late 2010s). The sample's treatment or condition, from its label and the paper: in vitro stimulation with specific CMV peptide epitopes to enrich CMV-specific T cells. These receptors' antigens are unknown. Sequenced using an Illumina HiSeq 1500. The public reads were reprocessed in TCRdb via fastp at Q25 and MiXCR, keeping in-frame beta chains. Duplicate CDR3 protein sequences are folded into a single record with the most common DNA and genes. In this sample the table shows 80,000 or so distinct CDR3 sequences, roughly 39% of which occur a single time. Of the sample, over 85% falls within the top ten clones. The sample was CD8+ T cells from cultured PBMCs, taken from culture after CMV antigen stimulation. The receptors shown here come from a human donor in good health (CMV status not recorded). Some clones in this sample may be carry-over from other donors' samples.

The sample holds a few counts of this clonotype. The V and J genes are TRBV20-1 and TRBJ1-5; TRBD1 aligns across 8 bases. From germline, CDR1 is DFQATT and CDR2 SNEGSKA (reference sequence). Trimming at V came to 6 bases and at J to 2 bases, leaving 3 bases not matched to a gene. CDR3 size: 13 residues. The CDR3 DNA reads TGCAGTGCCGTGACAGGGGGCAATCAGCCCCAGCATTTT. Amino acids: CSAVTGGNQPQHF.

The V gene is TRBV20-1, the J gene TRBJ2-5; 13 nucleotides align to TRBD2. CDR1 and CDR2 (germline): DFQATT, SNEGSKA (reference sequence). This CDR3 spans 15 amino acids. Trimming took 5 bases from V and 5 from J; bases not matched to a gene: 8. The CDR3 nucleotides are TGCAGTGCTTTGCCACTAGCGGGGGGGCATGAGACCCAGTACTTC. Translation gives CSALPLAGGHETQYF.

CDR3 in amino acids: CASSLLAGELFF. DNA for the CDR3: TGTGCCAGCAGCTTACTGGCGGGGGAGCTGTTTTTT. The chain recombines TRBV7-6 with TRBJ2-2, with unresolved D. Trimming cost V 2 bases and J 8 bases, with 6 bases left between them. Germline V gene lookup returns CDR1 SGHVS and CDR2 FNYEAQ. CDR3 size: 12 residues.

This clonotype was observed a few times. This sequence joins TRBV7-6 and TRBJ2-1, with D unclear. Germline-derived CDR1 and CDR2 are SGHVS and FNYEAQ. The CDR3 has 15 amino acids. Trimming removed 3 bases from V and 2 bases from J, with 11 bases in between. The CDR3 region has the DNA TGTGCCAGCAGCTTTCGTGAAGAGCCCTACAATGAGCAGTTCTTC. It encodes CASSFREEPYNEQFF.

This chain links TRBV6-1 with TRBJ2-7; D unclear. The ends were cut back, 7 bases at V and 2 bases at J, with 12 bases in the middle. The CDR3 is 13 residues long. CDR1 MNHNS and CDR2 SASEGT come from the germline V gene. CDR3 sequence: CASTGLGPYEQYF. CDR3 in DNA: TGTGCCAGCACCGGCTTAGGACCCTACGAGCAGTACTTC.

This clonotype was observed a handful of times. The chain uses TRBV7-6 and TRBJ2-3; no clear D. V lost 0 bases to trimming and J lost 6 bases, with 7 bases between them. Germline V gene lookup returns CDR1 SGHVS and CDR2 FNYEAQ. The CDR3 has 13 amino acids. CDR3 sequence (DNA): TGTGCCAGCAGCTTAGCCCCCGGGGATACGCAGTATTTT. This encodes CASSLAPGDTQYF.

This clonotype turned up a few times. The chain uses TRBV9 and TRBJ2-2; D is possibly TRBD2 (5 bases). The CDR3 loop spans 15 amino acids. Trimming cost V 0 bases and J 1 base, with 7 bases left between them. Germline CDR1 and CDR2: SGDLS and YYNGEE. DNA for the CDR3: TGTGCCAGCAGCGTAGGGACTTTGAACACCGGGGAGCTGTTTTTT. This sequence encodes CASSVGTLNTGELFF.

The sample holds a few counts of this clonotype. The chain is built from TRBV4-1 and TRBJ1-2; 7 bases agree with TRBD1. Germline V CDR1 and CDR2: MGHRA, YSYEKL. The CDR3 covers 16 residues. J lost 2 bases, V lost 1 base, and 7 bases had no gene match. The CDR3 coding sequence is TGCGCCAGCAGCCAAGGACCGACAGGGATCAACTATGGCTACACCTTC. Protein product: CASSQGPTGINYGYTF.

This clonotype was seen more than once but under ten times. The chain combines TRBV7-2 with TRBJ2-5; possibly TRBD2 for D (6 bases). The ends were cut back, 1 base at V and 1 base at J, with 13 bases in the middle. Germline lookup yields CDR1 SGHTA and CDR2 FQGNSA. CDR3 size: 16 residues. The CDR3 is CASSLVPRGIQETQYF. The DNA for the CDR3 is TGTGCCAGCAGCTTAGTGCCGCGGGGTATCCAAGAGACCCAGTACTTC.

This clonotype came up a few times. The rearrangement joins TRBV5-1 to TRBJ2-1; tentative D call: TRBD2 (6 bases). Germline lookup yields CDR1 SGHRS and CDR2 YFSETQ. The CDR3 contains 16 residues. V was shortened by 0 bases and J by 5 bases, with 15 bases between the two germline ends. CDR3: CASSLAGQGGNNEQFF. The CDR3 DNA reads TGCGCCAGCAGCTTGGCCGGGCAGGGAGGTAACAATGAGCAGTTCTTC.

The V and J genes are TRBV7-4 and TRBJ1-1; 11 positions match TRBD1. V shed 7 bases, J shed 1 base, and the junction held 11 bases outside the gene matches. Germline CDR1 and CDR2: SGHVT and SQSDAQ. This CDR3 is 17 amino acids long. This CDR3 is CASTRDRGFSENTEAFF. In DNA, the CDR3 is TGTGCCAGCACCCGGGACAGGGGGTTCTCCGAGAACACTGAAGCTTTCTTT.

The chain employs TRBV29-1 and TRBJ1-2; a possible D gene is TRBD1 (5 bases). Between the trimmed V and J ends, which lost 2 bases and 4 bases, there was a span of 11 bases. This CDR3 has 13 residues. The germline V gene encodes CDR1 SQVTM and CDR2 ANQGSEA. The CDR3 loop is CSVEPPGTYGYTF. The DNA of the CDR3 is TGCAGCGTTGAACCGCCAGGGACCTATGGCTACACCTTC.

The chain recombines TRBV7-9 with TRBJ1-5, with TRBD1 matching over 8 bases. CDR1 is SEHNR, CDR2 FQNEAQ, per germline (reference sequence). There are 15 residues in the CDR3. The junction had 9 bases not matched to a gene; V was cut back by 6 bases and J by 5 bases. The DNA of the CDR3 is TGTGCCAGCAGTTCGGACAGGGACCTTTATCAGCCCCAGCATTTT. This gives the protein CASSSDRDLYQPQHF.

This chain connects TRBV7-6 to TRBJ2-7; D gene ambiguous. The length of the CDR3 is 12 residues. V lost 2 bases to trimming and J lost 4 bases, with 6 bases between them. The germline V gene encodes CDR1 SGHVS and CDR2 FNYEAQ. The CDR3 DNA sequence: TGTGCCAGCAGCTTAATCGATTACGAGCAGTACTTC. This gives the protein CASSLIDYEQYF.

This chain joins TRBV7-6 and TRBJ2-7, with a possible D match to TRBD1 (6 bases). CDR1 is SGHVS, CDR2 FNYEAQ, per germline. This CDR3 has 14 amino acids. The V gene lost 0 bases and the J gene lost 1 base, with 7 bases spanning the gap. CDR3 DNA sequence: TGTGCCAGCAGCTTAGCGGACAGTTCCTACGAGCAGTACTTC. Protein sequence: CASSLADSSYEQYF.

This clonotype appeared a few times. The J gene is TRBJ1-1, the V gene TRBV6-5; D ambiguous. The CDR3 extends over 15 amino acids. Trimming shortened V by 0 bases and J by 2 bases, and 10 bases separated the two germline ends. Per the germline V gene, CDR1 is MNHEY and CDR2 is SVGAGI. The CDR3 region is CASSYSTGSNTEAFF. The CDR3 coding sequence is TGTGCCAGCAGTTACTCGACGGGGTCCAACACTGAAGCTTTCTTT.